One and the same sample provided the 20 T cell receptor beta chains below, sequenced in a study of T cells after yellow fever vaccination (dated by TCRdb to the late 2010s). Library creation used 5' RACE. The run used an Illumina HiSeq 2500. TCRdb reworked the public reads: Q25 trimming with fastp, MiXCR clone assembly, productive beta chains retained. Entries that share a CDR3 protein sequence are merged under the most common genes and DNA. The sample data list around 140,000 distinct CDR3 sequences, and 7.7% of these were observed just once. The ten largest clones represent roughly 0.71% of the sample. The label giving this sample's treatment or condition can be read as: live attenuated yellow fever vaccine strain. The sample in question was CD4+ T cells sorted from PBMCs, obtained 5 days after the yellow fever booster vaccination. The receptors originated from a man aged 30 to 45 who received the YFV17D yellow fever vaccine.

This clonotype appeared many times. The J gene is TRBJ2-7, the V gene TRBV20-1; D possibly corresponds to TRBD1 (5 bases). CDR3 length: 12 amino acids. Germline loops: CDR1 DFQATT, CDR2 SNEGSKA (reference sequence). V lost 3 bases to trimming and J lost 4 bases, with 10 bases between them. CDR3 loop: CSASPQGYEQYF. CDR3 DNA: TGCAGTGCTAGTCCCCAGGGATACGAGCAGTACTTC.

This clonotype was recorded many times. The chain employs TRBV3-1 and TRBJ1-3; tentatively, D is TRBD1 (5 bases). The ends were cut back, 6 bases at V and 0 bases at J, with 15 bases in the middle. Germline CDR1 LGHDT, CDR2 YNNKEL (reference sequence). The CDR3 extends over 16 amino acids. The CDR3 region has the DNA TGTGCCAGCAGTCGAGGCGAGCAGGGCTCTGGAAACACCATATATTTT. Translating it yields CASSRGEQGSGNTIYF.

This clonotype was seen a few times. V and J are TRBV6-7 and TRBJ1-5; D perhaps matches TRBD1 (5 bases). TRBV6-7 is identified as an open reading frame with a role that is uncertain. The CDR3 contains 14 residues. V shed 0 bases and J shed 4 bases, with 7 bases lying between them. The CDR3 sequence: CASSYSEGNQPQHF. The CDR3 bases are TGTGCCAGCAGTTACTCCGAGGGGAATCAGCCCCAGCATTTT.

This clonotype was seen more than once but under ten times. V usage is TRBV18 and J usage is TRBJ2-7; D is unresolved. The V gene's germline CDR1 is KGHSH and CDR2 LQKENI. The length of the CDR3 is 12 residues. Trimming stripped 4 bases from V and 6 bases from J, with 10 bases between. Here the CDR3 reads CASSLENPEQYF. Written as DNA, the CDR3 is TGTGCCAGCTCACTAGAAAACCCCGAGCAGTACTTC. The whole variable domain, filled in from reference TRBV18 and TRBJ2-7, reads NAGVMQNPRHLVRRRGQEARLRCSPMKGHSHVYWYRQLPEEGLKFMVYLQKENIIDESGMPKERFSAEFPKEGPSILRIQQVVRGDSAAYFCASSLENPEQYFGPGTRLTVT.

This clonotype was found many times. This chain joins TRBV5-1 and TRBJ2-5, with a weak D call TRBD1 (6 bases). Germline lookup yields CDR1 SGHRS and CDR2 YFSETQ. V lost 3 bases and J 1 base, leaving 13 bases between the germline ends. The CDR3 extends over 15 amino acids. CDR3 amino acids: CASSSTRQAQETQYF. CDR3 DNA: TGCGCCAGCAGCTCAACAAGACAGGCCCAAGAGACCCAGTACTTC.

This clonotype was counted many times. The J gene is TRBJ2-1, the V gene TRBV12-3 or TRBV12-4; TRBD1 might be the D (6 bases). The V gene lost 4 bases and the J gene lost 0 bases, with 10 bases spanning the gap. CDR3 size: 15 residues. In DNA, the CDR3 is TGTGCCAGCAGTTCCGACAGGAGCTCCTACAATGAGCAGTTCTTC. This sequence encodes CASSSDRSSYNEQFF.

This clonotype has a handful of counts. DNA for the CDR3: TGTGCCAGCAGATGGGGGACAGGGCGTGAGACCCAGTACTTC. Encoded protein: CASRWGTGRETQYF. The chain uses TRBV12-3 or TRBV12-4 and TRBJ2-5; 9 bases map to TRBD1. CDR3 length: 14 amino acids. With V trimmed by 6 bases and J by 5 bases, 7 bases remained unmatched.

The chain has TRBV20-1 and TRBJ2-1; 13 bases match TRBD2. Looked up from germline, CDR1 is DFQATT and CDR2 is SNEGSKA (reference sequence). The ends lost 3 bases at V and 7 bases at J; junction bases unmatched: 6. This CDR3 comprises 15 residues. CDR3 amino acids: CSASGLAGARNEQFF. The CDR3 DNA follows: TGCAGTGCTAGTGGACTAGCGGGAGCGAGGAATGAGCAGTTCTTC.

This clonotype has ten or more counts. The rearrangement joins TRBV7-2 to TRBJ2-1; 7 bases map to TRBD2. The germline CDR1 and CDR2 sequences are SGHTA and FQGNSA. The V and J ends lost 3 bases and 12 bases, in that order; junction bases with no gene match: 2. The CDR3 loop spans 11 amino acids. In nucleotides, the CDR3 is TGTGCCAGCAGCTTGTCGGGGGGGCAGTTCTTC. Its translation is CASSLSGGQFF.

This clonotype was detected many times. This sequence joins TRBV7-2 and TRBJ2-7, with D possibly being TRBD2 (6 bases). V was clipped by 0 bases and J by 4 bases, with 13 bases between them. CDR1 SGHTA and CDR2 FQGNSA come from the germline V gene. The length of the CDR3 is 15 residues. The CDR3 protein is CASSLAVAGRYEQYF. In nucleotides, the CDR3 is TGTGCCAGCAGCTTAGCAGTGGCGGGAAGGTACGAGCAGTACTTC.

The table lists this clonotype with many counts. The CDR3 DNA reads as TGCGCCAGCAGCTTGGCCGTAGGGGGCAGGGGAGAGACCCAGTACTTC. Amino acids: CASSLAVGGRGETQYF. V is TRBV5-1 and J is TRBJ2-5; TRBD1 matches 7 bases. There are 16 residues in the CDR3. After removal of 0 bases from V and 4 bases from J, the junction contained 9 bases not matched to a gene. CDR1 and CDR2 from the germline V gene are SGHRS and YFSETQ.

Points on this clonotype: A read error may explain this, as a much larger clone is one base away. V and J are TRBV6-2 or TRBV6-3 and TRBJ2-3; D is perhaps TRBD1 (6 bases). The germline V and J ends were trimmed by 7 bases and 2 bases, with 22 bases remaining between them. The CDR3 totals 17 residues. Looked up from germline, CDR1 is MNHEY and CDR2 is SVGEGT. CDR3 sequence: CASTVGPTGIPTDTQYF. The CDR3 DNA follows: TGTGCCAGCACAGTTGGCCCTACAGGGATACCCACAGATACGCAGTATTTT.

There are a few counts of this clonotype. The chain uses TRBV7-2 and TRBJ2-5, with 7 nucleotides matching TRBD2. This CDR3 spans 16 amino acids. Germline lookup yields CDR1 SGHTA and CDR2 FQGNSA. The ends lost 1 base at V and 1 base at J; junction bases unmatched: 6. CDR3 sequence reads: CASSLGPSSGQETQYF. CDR3 nucleotide sequence: TGTGCCAGCAGCTTAGGACCCTCTAGCGGCCAAGAGACCCAGTACTTC.

This clonotype has a count of ten or more. V and J are TRBV21-1 and TRBJ2-1. TRBV21-1 is recorded as a pseudogene. The CDR3 contains 16 residues. This chain's CDR3 is CASTKGGIISYNEQFF. CDR3 nucleotide sequence: TGTGCCAGCACAAAGGGCGGGATTATATCCTACAATGAGCAGTTCTTC.

This clonotype came up a few times. V and J are TRBV6-5 and TRBJ2-1; TRBD2 aligns across 11 bases. CDR3 length equals 15 residues. V trimming: 4 bases; J trimming: 5 bases; junction bases outside the gene matches: 4. Germline loops: CDR1 MNHEY, CDR2 SVGAGI. The CDR3 region has the DNA TGTGCCAGCAGTTCCCTAGCGGGAGGAAACAATGAGCAGTTCTTC. Translation: CASSSLAGGNNEQFF.

The table lists this clonotype with a few counts. CDR3 in amino acids: CASSLVGRLADYNEQFF. The CDR3 DNA follows: TGTGCCAGCAGCTTGGTAGGAAGGCTAGCGGATTACAATGAGCAGTTCTTC. This chain joins TRBV5-4 and TRBJ2-1; TRBD2 matches at 7 bases. V was pared by 0 bases and J by 4 bases, with 10 bases of the junction left unmatched. There are 17 residues in the CDR3. The V gene's germline CDR1 is SGHNT and CDR2 YYREEE (reference sequence).

This clonotype was seen repeatedly, ten times or more. The rearrangement joins TRBV29-1 to TRBJ2-2, with D unresolved. Trimming shortened V by 4 bases and J by 1 base, and 1 base separated the two germline ends. CDR1 is SQVTM, CDR2 ANQGSEA, per germline. The CDR3 consists of 11 residues. The CDR3 region has the DNA TGCAGCGTTGGGAACACCGGGGAGCTGTTTTTT. The encoded protein is CSVGNTGELFF.

J is TRBJ2-1 and V is TRBV7-2, with 10 bases that match TRBD2. CDR3 size: 12 residues. Germline trimming cut 5 bases from V and 10 bases from J; bases unmatched to any gene: 2. Per the germline V gene, CDR1 is SGHTA and CDR2 is FQGNSA. This CDR3 reads CASSELAGEQFF. The CDR3 DNA reads as TGTGCCAGCAGCGAACTAGCGGGAGAGCAGTTCTTC. Filled out from reference TRBV7-2 and TRBJ2-1, the complete variable domain reads GAGVSQSPSNKVTEKGKDVELRCDPISGHTALYWYRQSLGQGLEFLIYFQGNSAPDKSGLPSDRFSAERTGGSVSTLTIQRTQQEDSAVYLCASSELAGEQFFGPGTRLTVL.

This clonotype was recorded many times. The chain employs TRBV20-1 and TRBJ2-3; tentatively, D is TRBD2 (6 bases). V was cut by 3 bases and J by 0 bases, with 13 bases left in between. Germline values: CDR1 DFQATT, CDR2 SNEGSKA (reference sequence). This CDR3 is 15 amino acids long. DNA of the CDR3: TGCAGTGCTAGTAAGGCCGGGACTAGCACAGATACGCAGTATTTT. It specifies CSASKAGTSTDTQYF.

Comments on this clonotype: This may be a read error: a much more frequent sequence differs by one nucleotide. The CDR3 loop reads CTSSVTGPGLISYEQYF. CDR3 nucleotide sequence: TGTACCAGCAGCGTTACGGGCCCTGGGCTGATCTCCTACGAGCAGTACTTC. V is TRBV7-2 and J is TRBJ2-7; D is unclear. The V gene's germline CDR1 is SGHTA and CDR2 FQGNSA. Trimming removed 5 bases at V and 0 bases at J, with 20 bases between. The CDR3 is made up of 17 amino acids.